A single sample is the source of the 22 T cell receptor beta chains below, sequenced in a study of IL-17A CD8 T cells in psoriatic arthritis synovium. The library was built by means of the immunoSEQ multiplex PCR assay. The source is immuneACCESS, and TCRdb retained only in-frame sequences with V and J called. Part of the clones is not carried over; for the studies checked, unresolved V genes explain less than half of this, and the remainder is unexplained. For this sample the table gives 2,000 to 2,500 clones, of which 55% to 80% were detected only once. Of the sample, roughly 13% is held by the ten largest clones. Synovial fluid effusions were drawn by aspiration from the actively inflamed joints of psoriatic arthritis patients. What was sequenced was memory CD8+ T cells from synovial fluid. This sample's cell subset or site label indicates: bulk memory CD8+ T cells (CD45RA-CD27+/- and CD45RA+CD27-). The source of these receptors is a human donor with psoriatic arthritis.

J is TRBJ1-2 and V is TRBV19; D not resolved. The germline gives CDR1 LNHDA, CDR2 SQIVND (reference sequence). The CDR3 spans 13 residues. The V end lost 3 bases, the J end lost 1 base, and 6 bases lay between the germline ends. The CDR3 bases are TGTGCCAGTAGTATCACACTTAACTATGGCTACACCTTC. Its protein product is CASSITLNYGYTF. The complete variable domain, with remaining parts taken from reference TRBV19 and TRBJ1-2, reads DGGITQSPKYLFRKEGQNVTLSCEQNLNHDAMYWYRQDPGQGLRLIYYSQIVNDFQKGDIAEGYSVSREKKESFPLTVTSAQKNPTAFYLCASSITLNYGYTFGSGTRLTVV.

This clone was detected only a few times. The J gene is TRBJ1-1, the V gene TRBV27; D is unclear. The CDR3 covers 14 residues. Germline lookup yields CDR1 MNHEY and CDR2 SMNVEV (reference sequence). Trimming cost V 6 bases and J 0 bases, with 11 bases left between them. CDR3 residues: CASRNISMNTEAFF. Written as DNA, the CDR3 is TGTGCCAGCAGAAATATCAGCATGAACACTGAAGCTTTCTTT.

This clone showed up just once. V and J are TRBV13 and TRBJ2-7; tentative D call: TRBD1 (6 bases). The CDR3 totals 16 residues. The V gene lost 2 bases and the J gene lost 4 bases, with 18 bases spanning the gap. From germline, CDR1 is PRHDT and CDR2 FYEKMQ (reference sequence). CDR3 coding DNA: TGTGCCAGCAGCTTAAGGGGTGCAGGGGAAAAATACGAGCAGTACTTC. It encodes CASSLRGAGEKYEQYF.

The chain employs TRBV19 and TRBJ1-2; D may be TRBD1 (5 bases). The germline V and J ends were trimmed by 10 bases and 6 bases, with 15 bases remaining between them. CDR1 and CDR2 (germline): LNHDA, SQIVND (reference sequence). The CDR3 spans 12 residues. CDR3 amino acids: CAIRRGADGYTF. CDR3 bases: TGTGCCATTAGACGGGGCGCGGATGGCTACACCTTC.

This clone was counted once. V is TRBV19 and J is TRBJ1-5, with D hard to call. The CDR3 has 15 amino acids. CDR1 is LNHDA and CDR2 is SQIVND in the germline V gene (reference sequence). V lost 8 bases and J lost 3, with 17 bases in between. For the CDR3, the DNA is TGTGCCAGTGCCTCCGACCGGCGTTTCAATCAGCCCCAGCATTTT. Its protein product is CASASDRRFNQPQHF.

The CDR3 spells CASSLAGTQYGYTF. For the CDR3, the DNA is TGTGCCAGCAGCTTAGCTGGGACTCAGTATGGCTACACCTTC. The chain combines TRBV7-9 with TRBJ1-2; D perhaps matches TRBD1 (5 bases). The CDR3 is 14 amino acids. Germline CDR1 SEHNR, CDR2 FQNEAQ (reference sequence). Deletions cut 0 bases from V and 5 bases from J, with 10 bases between.

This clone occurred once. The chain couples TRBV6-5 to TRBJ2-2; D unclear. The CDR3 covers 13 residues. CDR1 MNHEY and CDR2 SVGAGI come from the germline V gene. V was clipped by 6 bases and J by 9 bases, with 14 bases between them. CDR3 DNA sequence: TGTGCCAGCAGAAAAAAACACCACCGGGAGCTGTTTTTT. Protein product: CASRKKHHRELFF.

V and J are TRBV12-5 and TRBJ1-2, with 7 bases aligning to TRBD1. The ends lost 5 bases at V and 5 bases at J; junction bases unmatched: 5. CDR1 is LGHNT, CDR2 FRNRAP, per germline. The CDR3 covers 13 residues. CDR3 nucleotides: TGTGCTAGTGGTGGAACAGGGGTATATGGCTACACCTTC. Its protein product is CASGGTGVYGYTF.

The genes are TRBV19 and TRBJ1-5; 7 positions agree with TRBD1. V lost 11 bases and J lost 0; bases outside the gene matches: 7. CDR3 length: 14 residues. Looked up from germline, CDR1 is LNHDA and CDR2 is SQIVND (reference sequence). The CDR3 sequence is CAGSTGDSNQPQHF. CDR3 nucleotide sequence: TGTGCCGGGTCAACAGGGGATAGCAATCAGCCCCAGCATTTT.

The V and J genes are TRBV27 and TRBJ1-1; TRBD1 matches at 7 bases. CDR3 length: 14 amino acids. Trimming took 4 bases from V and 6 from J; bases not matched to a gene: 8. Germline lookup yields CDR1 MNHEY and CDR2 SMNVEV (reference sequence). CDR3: CASSSKQGFAEAFF. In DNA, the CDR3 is TGTGCCAGCAGTTCTAAACAGGGGTTCGCTGAAGCTTTCTTT.

The CDR3 is CASSLAASGYNEQFF. CDR3 nucleotides: TGTGCCAGCAGCTTGGCGGCTAGCGGTTACAATGAGCAGTTCTTC. The chain is built from TRBV5-8 and TRBJ2-1; 7 bases line up with TRBD2. The V gene's germline CDR1 is SGHTS and CDR2 YDEGEE. The CDR3 has 15 amino acids. V lost 0 bases to trimming and J lost 4 bases; unmatched junction nucleotides: 4.

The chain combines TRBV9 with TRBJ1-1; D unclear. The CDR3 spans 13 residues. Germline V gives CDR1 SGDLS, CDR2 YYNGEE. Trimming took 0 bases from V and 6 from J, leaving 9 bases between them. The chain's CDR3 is CASSVGPLPEAFF. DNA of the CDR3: TGTGCCAGCAGCGTAGGACCGCTTCCTGAAGCTTTCTTT.

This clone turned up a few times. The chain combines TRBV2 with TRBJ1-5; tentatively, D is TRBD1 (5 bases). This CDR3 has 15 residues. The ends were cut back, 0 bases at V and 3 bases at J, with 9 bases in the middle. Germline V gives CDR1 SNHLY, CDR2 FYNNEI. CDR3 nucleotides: TGTGCCAGCAGTGAAGCGGGGGTGAACAATCAGCCCCAGCATTTT. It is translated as CASSEAGVNNQPQHF.

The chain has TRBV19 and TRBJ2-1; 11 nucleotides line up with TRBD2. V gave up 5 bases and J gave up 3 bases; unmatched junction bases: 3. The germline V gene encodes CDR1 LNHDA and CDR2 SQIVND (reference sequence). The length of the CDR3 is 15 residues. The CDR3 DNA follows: TGTGCCAGTAGTGAGACTAGCGGGGTCTACAATGAGCAGTTCTTC. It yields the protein CASSETSGVYNEQFF.

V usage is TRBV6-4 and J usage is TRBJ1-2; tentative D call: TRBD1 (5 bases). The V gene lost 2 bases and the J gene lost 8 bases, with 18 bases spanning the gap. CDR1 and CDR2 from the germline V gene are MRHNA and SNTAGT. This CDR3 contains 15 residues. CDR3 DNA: TGTGCCAGCAGTGACACCCCACAGGCCCTAGGAGGCTACACCTTC. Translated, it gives CASSDTPQALGGYTF.

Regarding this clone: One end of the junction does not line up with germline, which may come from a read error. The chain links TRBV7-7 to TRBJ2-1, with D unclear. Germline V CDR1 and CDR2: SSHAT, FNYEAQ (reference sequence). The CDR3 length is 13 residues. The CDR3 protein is CASSTRKGDEQFF. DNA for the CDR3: TGTGCTAGCAGCACTCGCAAGGGTGATGAACAGTTCTTC.

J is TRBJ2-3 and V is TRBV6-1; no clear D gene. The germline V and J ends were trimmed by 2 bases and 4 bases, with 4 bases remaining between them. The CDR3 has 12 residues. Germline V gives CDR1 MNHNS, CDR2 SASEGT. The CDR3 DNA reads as TGTGCCAGCAGTGAAATCGCAGATACGCAGTATTTT. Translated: CASSEIADTQYF.

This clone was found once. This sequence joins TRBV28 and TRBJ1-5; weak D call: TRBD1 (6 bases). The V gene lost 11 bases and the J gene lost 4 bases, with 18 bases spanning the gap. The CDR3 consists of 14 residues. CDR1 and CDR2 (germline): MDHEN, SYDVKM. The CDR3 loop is CAARAAGVNQPQHF. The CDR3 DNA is TGTGCCGCCAGGGCGGCAGGGGTTAATCAGCCCCAGCATTTT.

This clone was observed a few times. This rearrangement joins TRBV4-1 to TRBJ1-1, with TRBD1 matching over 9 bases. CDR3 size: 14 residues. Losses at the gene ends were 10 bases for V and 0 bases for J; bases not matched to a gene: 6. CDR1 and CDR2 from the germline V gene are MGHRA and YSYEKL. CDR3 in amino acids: CAISTGGMNTEAFF. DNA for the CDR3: TGCGCCATATCGACAGGGGGGATGAACACTGAAGCTTTCTTT.

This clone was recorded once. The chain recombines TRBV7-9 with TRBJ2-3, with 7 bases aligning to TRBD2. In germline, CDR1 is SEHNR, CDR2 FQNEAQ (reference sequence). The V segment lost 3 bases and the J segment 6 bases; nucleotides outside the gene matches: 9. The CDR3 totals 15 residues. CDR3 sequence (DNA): TGTGCCAGCAGCTTCGTTAGGAGCGGGGCTGATACGCAGTATTTT. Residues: CASSFVRSGADTQYF.

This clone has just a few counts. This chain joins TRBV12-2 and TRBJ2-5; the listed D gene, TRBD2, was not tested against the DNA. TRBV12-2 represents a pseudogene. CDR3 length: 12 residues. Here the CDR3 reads CASRLALETQYF. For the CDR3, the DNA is TGTGCAAGTCGCTTAGCTCTAGAGACCCAGTACTTC.

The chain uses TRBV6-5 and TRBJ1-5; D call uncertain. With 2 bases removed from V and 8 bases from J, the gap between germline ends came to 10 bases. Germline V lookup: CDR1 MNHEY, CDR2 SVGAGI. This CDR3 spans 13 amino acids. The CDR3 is CASSYNGVEPQHF. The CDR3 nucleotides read TGTGCCAGCAGTTACAACGGGGTCGAGCCCCAGCATTTT.